This T cell receptor (beta chain) is from a study of shared clonotypes between healthy human individuals. Study summary: The cohort had a couple of women and three men, ages 18 to 49. Points from the study as a whole: Sharing across four donors was seen in 4% to 5% of naive CD4 clonotypes.

Libraries were prepared by immunoSEQ multiplex PCR; TCRdb keeps only in-frame clonotypes and omits some of them. The table lists around 510,000 clones, approximately 94% of them singletons. The donor population consisted of healthy HIV-negative adults with no recent acute infections or vaccinations. Splitting the CD4+ cells yielded a CD45RA+ naive subset and a CD45RA-negative memory subset. About this clone: As yet, its antigen is unknown.

The CDR3 totals 13 residues. Per germline, CDR1 ENHRY and CDR2 SYGVKD. V lost 10 bases and J lost 0, with 9 bases in between. The clonotype comes from a woman younger than 45 in good health. The V call is TRBV10-3, the J call TRBJ1-4; the D gene is possibly TRBD1 (6 bases). The specimen sequenced was naive CD4+ T cells sorted from blood. Described subset: CD45RA+ positively selected. CDR3 residues: CATRGSTNEKLFF. In nucleotides, the CDR3 is TGTGCCACGAGGGGGTCAACTAATGAAAAACTGTTTTTT.